This T cell receptor (beta chain) was sequenced for a study of OX40 agonist ivuxolimab in advanced cancers. TCRdb's copy holds only in-frame clones and misses some; the assay was immunoSEQ multiplex PCR. This table has more than 55,000 clones, 85% to 90% appearing once. The germline gives CDR1 WNHNN, CDR2 SYGVQD (reference sequence). CDR3 length: 14 residues. V lost 5 bases, J lost 4 bases, and 15 bases lay in between. This clonotype was obtained from an adult with an advanced solid tumor such as melanoma, head and neck, liver or kidney cancer. The input for sequencing was CD4+ or CD8+ T cells sorted from blood, taken in a trial of the OX40 agonist ivuxolimab. The rearrangement uses TRBV10-1 and TRBJ2-7; D not resolved. For the CDR3, the DNA is TGCGCCAGCAGTCTCGGACGGATTCCGTACGAGCAGTACTTC. It yields the protein CASSLGRIPYEQYF.